The clone carrying this TCR beta chain appeared once. The data originate from a study of blood T cell repertoires in COVID-19. In the study overall: Samples came from the United States, Italy and Spain, spanning acute and convalescent COVID-19.

Source study methods: Quantification of nucleated cells was approximated via reference gene primer amplification. Sequenced by immunoSEQ multiplex PCR; TCRdb stores in-frame clones only, minus some. That table furnishes V, J and clone size, whereas the DNA furnished D and trimming. The sample consists of about 100,000 clones, about 89% of them appearing once. CDR1 and CDR2 from the germline V gene are MDHEN and SYDVKM. J was trimmed by 8 bases and V by 3 bases; bases with no gene match: 15. CDR3 length equals 17 residues. V usage is TRBV28 and J usage is TRBJ1-4, with 7 bases lining up with TRBD1. The sequence derives from a man aged 40-49 years with active or convalescent COVID-19. Sequenced sample: peripheral blood. The CDR3 loop reads CASSLFSSGTVWEKLFF. The CDR3 region has the DNA TGTGCCAGCAGTTTGTTTTCCTCCGGGACAGTGTGGGAAAAACTGTTTTTT.